This T cell receptor beta chain stems from a study of shared clonotypes between healthy human individuals. Study-wide background: CD4 naive and memory got three plates each, CD8 naive two, CD8 memory one.

The CDR3 consists of 14 residues. The germline gives CDR1 LNHDA, CDR2 SQIVND (reference sequence). Trimming removed 10 bases at V and 4 bases at J, with 19 bases between. Assay runs were performed at deep level. Only in-frame clones appear in the TCRdb table, and some are missing; sequencing was by immunoSEQ multiplex PCR. The sample shows 2 million to 2.5 million clones, approximately 94% of them seen only once. The authors divided CD4+ cells into CD45RA+ naive and CD45RA-negative memory subsets. The sample taken for sequencing was naive CD4+ T cells sorted from blood. Subset: CD45RA+ positively selected. The chain employs TRBV19 and TRBJ1-2; perhaps TRBD1 as D (6 bases). This receptor was taken from a man younger than 35 in good health. The CDR3 spells CAISQTDSPYGYTF. CDR3 nucleotides: TGTGCCATATCCCAGACGGACAGCCCCTATGGCTACACCTTC.